Below are 3 T cell receptor beta chains sequenced from a single sample in a study of identical twins. TCRdb processed the 5' RACE reads anew with MiXCR; each CDR3 protein has one entry. The sample contains fewer than 900,000 distinct CDR3 sequences, roughly 20% of which appear only once. The data also belong to a second study, concerning T cells expressing NK-cell markers.

The sample taken for sequencing was PBMCs. The receptors shown here come from a woman aged 18-29 years in good health.

The chain is built from TRBV25-1 and TRBJ2-1; D may be TRBD1 (6 bases). The ends were cut back, 3 bases at V and 10 bases at J, with 10 bases in the middle. The V gene's germline CDR1 is MGHDK and CDR2 SYGVNS. The CDR3 contains 12 residues. CDR3 sequence reads: CASSEGGQEQFF. CDR3 DNA: TGTGCCAGCAGTGAGGGTGGACAGGAGCAGTTCTTC.

This clonotype has more than one count but fewer than ten. This chain links TRBV12-3 or TRBV12-4 with TRBJ1-1, with TRBD1 identical over 9 bases. After removal of 5 bases from V and 6 bases from J, the junction contained 7 bases not matched to a gene. The CDR3 has 14 amino acids. The CDR3 nucleotides are TGTGCCAGCAGTCCGGGACAGGGAAAATCTGAAGCTTTCTTT. This sequence encodes CASSPGQGKSEAFF.

This clonotype was observed at least ten times. This rearrangement joins TRBV7-6 to TRBJ2-7; no clear D. Between the trimmed V and J ends, which lost 1 base and 0 bases, there was a span of 10 bases. The CDR3 length is 15 residues. In germline, CDR1 is SGHVS, CDR2 FNYEAQ. The CDR3 is CASSLGSISSYEQYF. The DNA for the CDR3 is TGTGCCAGCAGCTTAGGGTCAATCAGCTCCTACGAGCAGTACTTC.